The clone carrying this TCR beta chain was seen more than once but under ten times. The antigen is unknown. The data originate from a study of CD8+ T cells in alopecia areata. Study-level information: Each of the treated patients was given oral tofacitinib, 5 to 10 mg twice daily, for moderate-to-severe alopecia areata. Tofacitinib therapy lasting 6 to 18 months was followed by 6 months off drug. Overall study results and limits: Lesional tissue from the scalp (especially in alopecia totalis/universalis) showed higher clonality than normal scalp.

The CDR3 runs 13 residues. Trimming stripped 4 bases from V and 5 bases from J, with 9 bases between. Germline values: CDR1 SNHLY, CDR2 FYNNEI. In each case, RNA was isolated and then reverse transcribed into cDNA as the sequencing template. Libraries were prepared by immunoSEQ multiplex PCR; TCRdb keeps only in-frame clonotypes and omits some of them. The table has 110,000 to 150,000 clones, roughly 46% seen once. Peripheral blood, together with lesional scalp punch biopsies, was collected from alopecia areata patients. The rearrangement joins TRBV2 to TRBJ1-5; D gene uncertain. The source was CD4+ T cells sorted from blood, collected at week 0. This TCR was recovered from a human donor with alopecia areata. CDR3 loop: CASSARLYQPQHF. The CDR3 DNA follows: TGTGCCAGCAGTGCGAGATTGTATCAGCCCCAGCATTTT.